The rows below give T cell receptor beta chains drawn from one sample of a study of shared clonotypes between healthy human individuals. Here immunoSEQ multiplex PCR was the method, and the copy in TCRdb shows in-frame clones only, minus some. The sample has 2 million to 2.5 million clones, 85% to 95% seen once. The sample comprised naive CD4+ T cells from PBMCs. The receptors stem from a man aged 18 to 29 in good health. Some clones in this sample may be carry-over from other donors' samples. CDR3s include the opening cysteine and the closing phenylalanine or tryptophan. Each record gives: D gene, J gene, V gene, clone size, CDR3 protein, CDR3 DNA. D genes are given only for firm matches. Expanded clones get a size class; other rows say once, few or many, or leave the size out.

d_call: TRBD2
j_call: TRBJ2-1
v_call: TRBV5-1
clone_size: .
cdr3_aa: CASSLGASGSSYNEQFF
cdr3_nt: TGCGCCAGCAGCTTGGGGGCTAGCGGGTCTTCCTACAATGAGCAGTTCTTC

d_call: .
j_call: TRBJ2-1
v_call: TRBV20-1
clone_size: .
cdr3_aa: CSAGGINEQFF
cdr3_nt: TGCAGTGCTGGAGGGATAAATGAGCAGTTCTTC

d_call: TRBD1
j_call: TRBJ2-1
v_call: TRBV5-1
clone_size: .
cdr3_aa: CASSWGTGGSGEQFF
cdr3_nt: TGCGCCAGCAGCTGGGGGACAGGGGGTAGCGGAGAGCAGTTCTTC

d_call: .
j_call: TRBJ2-1
v_call: TRBV7-6
clone_size: .
cdr3_aa: CASSLEWGRDEFF
cdr3_nt: TGTGCCAGCAGCTTAGAGTGGGGGCGGGACGAGTTCTTC

d_call: .
j_call: TRBJ2-3
v_call: TRBV9
clone_size: .
cdr3_aa: CASSVRSGTDTQYF
cdr3_nt: TGTGCCAGCAGCGTACGATCCGGCACAGATACGCAGTATTTT

d_call: .
j_call: TRBJ1-5
v_call: TRBV21-1
clone_size: .
cdr3_aa: CASSKGPPDRGRPPQHF
cdr3_nt: TGTGCCAGCAGCAAAGGCCCACCCGACAGGGGGAGGCCGCCCCAGCATTTT

d_call: .
j_call: TRBJ2-1
v_call: TRBV9
clone_size: .
cdr3_aa: CASSRGQSLAASYNEQFF
cdr3_nt: TGTGCCAGCAGCCGTGGACAGAGTCTAGCGGCATCCTACAATGAGCAGTTCTTC

d_call: TRBD1
j_call: TRBJ2-4
v_call: TRBV6-1
clone_size: .
cdr3_aa: CASSGSPTGGSAKNIQYF
cdr3_nt: TGTGCCAGCAGTGGATCTCCAACAGGGGGCTCGGCCAAAAACATTCAGTACTTC

d_call: .
j_call: TRBJ2-4
v_call: TRBV6-5
clone_size: .
cdr3_aa: CASSYAGGLAKNIQYF
cdr3_nt: TGTGCCAGCAGTTACGCGGGTGGGCTAGCCAAAAACATTCAGTACTTC

d_call: .
j_call: TRBJ1-2
v_call: TRBV18
clone_size: .
cdr3_aa: CASSPPFRDYGYTF
cdr3_nt: TGTGCCAGCTCACCCCCGTTCCGAGACTATGGCTACACCTTC

d_call: .
j_call: TRBJ2-1
v_call: TRBV4-3
clone_size: .
cdr3_aa: CASSQVGVSSYNEQFF
cdr3_nt: TGCGCCAGCAGCCAAGTTGGGGTAAGCTCCTACAATGAGCAGTTCTTC

d_call: .
j_call: TRBJ1-1
v_call: TRBV28
clone_size: .
cdr3_aa: CASSQRTSLNTEAFF
cdr3_nt: TGTGCCAGCAGTCAGCGGACATCCCTAAACACTGAAGCTTTCTTT

d_call: .
j_call: TRBJ2-3
v_call: TRBV5-4
clone_size: .
cdr3_aa: CASSLGGPYSTDTQYF
cdr3_nt: TGTGCCAGCAGCTTGGGGGGGCCGTACTCCACAGATACGCAGTATTTT

d_call: TRBD1
j_call: TRBJ1-5
v_call: TRBV4-1
clone_size: .
cdr3_aa: CASSQPIGQERNQPQHF
cdr3_nt: TGCGCCAGCAGCCAACCGATTGGACAGGAACGGAATCAGCCCCAGCATTTT

d_call: TRBD1
j_call: TRBJ2-5
v_call: TRBV29-1
clone_size: few
cdr3_aa: CSVRTGEETQYF
cdr3_nt: TGCAGCGTTCGGACAGGGGAGGAGACCCAGTACTTC

d_call: TRBD2
j_call: TRBJ2-3
v_call: TRBV30
clone_size: .
cdr3_aa: CAWTPGGRTDTQYF
cdr3_nt: TGTGCCTGGACCCCCGGCGGGAGAACAGATACGCAGTATTTT